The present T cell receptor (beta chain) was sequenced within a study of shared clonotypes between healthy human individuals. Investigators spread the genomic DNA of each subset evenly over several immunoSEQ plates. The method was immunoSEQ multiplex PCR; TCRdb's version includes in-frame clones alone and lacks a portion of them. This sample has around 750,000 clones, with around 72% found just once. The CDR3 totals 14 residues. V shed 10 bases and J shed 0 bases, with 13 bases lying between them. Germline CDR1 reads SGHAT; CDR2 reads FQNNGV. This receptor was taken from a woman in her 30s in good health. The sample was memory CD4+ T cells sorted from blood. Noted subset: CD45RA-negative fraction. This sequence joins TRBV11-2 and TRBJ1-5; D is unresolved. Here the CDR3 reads CANRATFSNQPQHF. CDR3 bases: TGTGCCAACCGGGCGACATTTAGCAATCAGCCCCAGCATTTT.